A selection of T cell receptor beta chains follows, all from one sample in a study of cytomegalovirus exposure and HLA in healthy donors. Some clones are missing from TCRdb's copy, which holds only in-frame ones; the method was immunoSEQ multiplex PCR. The sample has roughly 72,000 clones; over 70% are singletons. The sample taken for sequencing was PBMCs. The receptors derive from a human donor in good health. The CDR3 runs from the conserved cysteine through the conserved F or W. D genes are given only for firm matches. A row's size may be missing; if present it is once, few, many or a size class.

d_call: .; j_call: TRBJ2-2; v_call: TRBV29-1; clone_size: .; cdr3_aa: CSALAGGATGELFF; cdr3_nt: TGCAGCGCCCTCGCTGGGGGGGCAACCGGGGAGCTGTTTTTT
d_call: .; j_call: TRBJ1-1; v_call: TRBV10-3; clone_size: .; cdr3_aa: CAISEGRTANTEAFF; cdr3_nt: TGTGCCATCAGTGAGGGGAGGACGGCGAACACTGAAGCTTTCTTT
d_call: .; j_call: TRBJ1-1; v_call: TRBV5-8; clone_size: .; cdr3_aa: CASSLDREDTEAFF; cdr3_nt: TGTGCCAGCAGCTTGGACAGGGAAGACACTGAAGCTTTCTTT
d_call: TRBD2; j_call: TRBJ2-2; v_call: TRBV30; clone_size: .; cdr3_aa: CAWSGVLAGRSGELFF; cdr3_nt: TGTGCCTGGAGCGGGGTACTAGCGGGAAGGTCGGGGGAGCTGTTTTTT
d_call: .; j_call: TRBJ1-4; v_call: TRBV27; clone_size: .; cdr3_aa: CASSLSGGKLFF; cdr3_nt: TGTGCCAGCAGTTTATCGGGGGGAAAACTGTTTTTT
d_call: .; j_call: TRBJ2-2; v_call: TRBV7-2; clone_size: few; cdr3_aa: CASSQRDRGTGELFF; cdr3_nt: TGTGCCAGCAGCCAGCGAGATAGGGGGACCGGGGAGCTGTTTTTT
d_call: .; j_call: TRBJ2-1; v_call: TRBV7-8; clone_size: .; cdr3_aa: CASSWGTSYNEQFF; cdr3_nt: TGTGCCAGCAGCTGGGGTACTAGTTACAATGAGCAGTTCTTC
d_call: .; j_call: TRBJ2-7; v_call: TRBV5-5; clone_size: .; cdr3_aa: CASSLEPIVAYEQYF; cdr3_nt: TGTGCCAGCAGCTTGGAGCCTATCGTGGCCTACGAGCAGTACTTC
d_call: .; j_call: TRBJ2-1; v_call: TRBV9; clone_size: .; cdr3_aa: CASSAFGTPSSNEQFF; cdr3_nt: TGTGCCAGCAGCGCGTTCGGGACTCCCTCTTCGAATGAGCAGTTCTTC
d_call: TRBD1; j_call: TRBJ2-7; v_call: TRBV5-4; clone_size: .; cdr3_aa: CASSLAGDRGFEQYF; cdr3_nt: TGTGCCAGCAGCTTGGCCGGGGACAGGGGATTCGAGCAGTACTTC
d_call: TRBD1; j_call: TRBJ1-1; v_call: TRBV7-8; clone_size: .; cdr3_aa: CASSLEVTGGMNTEAFF; cdr3_nt: TGTGCCAGCAGCTTAGAAGTCACAGGGGGCATGAACACTGAAGCTTTCTTT
d_call: TRBD1; j_call: TRBJ2-3; v_call: TRBV7-3; clone_size: .; cdr3_aa: CASSAGTDGTDTQYF; cdr3_nt: TGTGCCAGCAGCGCCGGGACAGACGGCACAGATACGCAGTATTTT
d_call: .; j_call: TRBJ1-5; v_call: TRBV5-5; clone_size: once; cdr3_aa: CASSSSGKGGNQPQHF; cdr3_nt: TGTGCCAGCAGTTCCTCCGGGAAGGGCGGCAATCAGCCCCAGCATTTT
d_call: .; j_call: TRBJ2-1; v_call: TRBV7-8; clone_size: .; cdr3_aa: CASSLGHGDNEQFF; cdr3_nt: TGTGCCAGCAGCTTAGGGCACGGAGACAATGAGCAGTTCTTC
d_call: TRBD2; j_call: TRBJ2-3; v_call: TRBV25-1; clone_size: .; cdr3_aa: CASSESGLAGINTDTQYF; cdr3_nt: TGTGCCAGCAGTGAATCGGGACTAGCGGGAATCAACACAGATACGCAGTATTTT
d_call: .; j_call: TRBJ1-1; v_call: TRBV28; clone_size: few; cdr3_aa: CATGVQSGRGTEAFF; cdr3_nt: TGTGCCACAGGGGTCCAGTCGGGCAGGGGCACTGAAGCTTTCTTT
d_call: .; j_call: TRBJ2-3; v_call: TRBV27; clone_size: many; cdr3_aa: CASSSRAYTDTQYF; cdr3_nt: TGTGCCAGCAGTTCAAGAGCTTACACAGATACGCAGTATTTT
d_call: .; j_call: TRBJ2-5; v_call: TRBV28; clone_size: once; cdr3_aa: CASSIPGASSVQETQYF; cdr3_nt: TGTGCCAGCAGTATCCCCGGAGCGTCATCCGTACAAGAGACCCAGTACTTC
d_call: .; j_call: TRBJ1-2; v_call: TRBV19; clone_size: .; cdr3_aa: CASTGQTNYGYTF; cdr3_nt: TGTGCCAGTACCGGACAGACGAACTATGGCTACACCTTC
d_call: TRBD1; j_call: TRBJ2-1; v_call: TRBV27; clone_size: .; cdr3_aa: CASSFSVSSGTGPGGQFF; cdr3_nt: TGTGCCAGCAGTTTTTCGGTCTCTTCCGGGACAGGGCCGGGGGGGCAGTTCTTC
d_call: .; j_call: TRBJ1-2; v_call: TRBV6-5; clone_size: .; cdr3_aa: CASSPNNYGYTF; cdr3_nt: TGTGCCAGCAGTCCCAATAACTATGGCTACACCTTC
d_call: .; j_call: TRBJ1-1; v_call: TRBV28; clone_size: .; cdr3_aa: CASSFTENTEAFF; cdr3_nt: TGTGCCAGCAGTTTTACAGAGAACACTGAAGCTTTCTTT
d_call: .; j_call: TRBJ1-5; v_call: TRBV6-1; clone_size: .; cdr3_aa: CASRANQPQHF; cdr3_nt: TGTGCCAGCAGGGCAAATCAGCCCCAGCATTTT
d_call: TRBD2; j_call: TRBJ2-1; v_call: TRBV11-3; clone_size: .; cdr3_aa: CASSSWTSGVNEQFF; cdr3_nt: TGTGCCAGCAGCTCCTGGACTAGCGGGGTTAATGAGCAGTTCTTC
d_call: .; j_call: TRBJ2-1; v_call: TRBV7-9; clone_size: .; cdr3_aa: CASSLGTAFYNEQFF; cdr3_nt: TGTGCCAGCAGCTTAGGGACAGCCTTCTACAATGAGCAGTTCTTC